This TCR beta chain was obtained from a study of spatial heterogeneity in lung cancer. The overall study: Each distinct TCR and UMI combination averaged more than ten appearances in raw reads.

Every TCR cDNA molecule bore its own unique molecular identifier. TCRdb fed the 5' RACE reads into MiXCR, producing one record per CDR3 protein. The sample comprises about 40,000 distinct CDR3 sequences, 5.2% of which are singletons, and 25% to 30% rests with the top ten. Time point described: sample taken at primary tumor resection. Whole RNA, isolated from tumor, nontumor lung or frozen PBMC, was sequenced without prior sorting. The donor group consisted of under 90 patients who had untreated, early-stage non-small cell lung cancer. Regarding the study as a whole: Blood contained ubiquitous expanded tumor TCRs more at resection than at follow-up.

To note about this clonotype: Antigen specificity is unknown.

The CDR3 sequence is 15 residues long. The V end lost 0 bases, the J end lost 3 bases, and 12 bases lay between the germline ends. Germline V lookup: CDR1 SEHNR, CDR2 FQNEAQ (reference sequence). The clonotype was recovered from a female donor with early-stage non-small cell lung cancer. The sequenced sample was PBMCs, obtained at surgery. The V call is TRBV7-9, the J call TRBJ2-7; D is undetermined. CDR3 nucleotides: TGTGCCAGCAGCTTAGCCGGATTAGCCGGCTACGAGCAGTACTTC. Protein sequence: CASSLAGLAGYEQYF.